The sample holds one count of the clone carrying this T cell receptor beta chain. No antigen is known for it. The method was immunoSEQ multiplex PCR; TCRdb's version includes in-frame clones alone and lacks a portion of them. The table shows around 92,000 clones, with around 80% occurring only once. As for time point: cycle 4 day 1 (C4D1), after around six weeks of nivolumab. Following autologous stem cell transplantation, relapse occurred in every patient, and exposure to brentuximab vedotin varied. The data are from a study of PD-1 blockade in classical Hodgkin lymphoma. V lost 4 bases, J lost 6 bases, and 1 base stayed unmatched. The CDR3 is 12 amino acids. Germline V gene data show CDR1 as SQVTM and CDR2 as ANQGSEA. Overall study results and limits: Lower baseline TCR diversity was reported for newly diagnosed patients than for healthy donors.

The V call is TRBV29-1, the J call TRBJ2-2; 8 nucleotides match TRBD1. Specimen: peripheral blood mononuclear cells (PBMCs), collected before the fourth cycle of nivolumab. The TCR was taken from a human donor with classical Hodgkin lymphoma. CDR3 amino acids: CSVGTGSGELFF. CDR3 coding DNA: TGCAGCGTTGGGACAGGGTCCGGGGAGCTGTTTTTT.